The TCR beta chain under discussion was sequenced for a study of T cell responses to AZD1222 COVID-19 vaccine. Across the whole study: Second doses were pooled across both intervals (about 4 or about 12 weeks).

Worth noting for this clone: Its specificity is not known.

The assay was immunoSEQ multiplex PCR, and TCRdb's table has in-frame clones only and misses some. This repertoire shows 97,000 or so clones, roughly 88% found once; its top ten account for about 2.5%. V trimming: 2 bases; J trimming: 6 bases; junction bases outside the gene matches: 15. Germline lookup yields CDR1 LNHDA and CDR2 SQIVND (reference sequence). This CDR3 region has 18 residues. Whole-study results and caveats: Along spike, vaccine-associated CD4 TCRs were found throughout, with dominance at 160-218 and 743-854. Most donors were white British and more were female, and clonal diversity was possibly underestimated. Per reports, nearly half of all spike-specific TCRs target regions that are unmutated in variants.

The TCR was taken from an adult in good health. The chain is built from TRBV19 and TRBJ1-5; the match to TRBD1 covers 8 bases. Sample: peripheral blood, taken on day 0 of AZD1222 vaccination. DNA of the CDR3: TGTGCCAGTAGTATACAAGGACAGGGCACACACGTAGGTCAGCCCCAGCATTTT. Its translation is CASSIQGQGTHVGQPQHF.